These T cell receptor beta chains were read from a single sample in a study of blood T cell repertoires in COVID-19. Here immunoSEQ multiplex PCR was the method, and the copy in TCRdb shows in-frame clones only, minus some. The table shows over 250,000 clones, with 80% to 90% occurring only once. The sequenced material came from peripheral blood. These receptor sequences come from a woman in her 70s with acute or convalescent COVID-19. Each CDR3 is given with its conserved first and last residue. A D gene is named only where the DNA matches it firmly. The size entry is marked missing in some rows and otherwise reads once, few, many or a size class.

TRBJ1-1 TRBV5-4 NA TRBD1 TGTGCCAGCAGCCCCTCAGGGGGCAGGACTGAAGCTTTCTTT CASSPSGGRTEAFF
TRBJ2-5 TRBV2 NA TRBD2 TGTGCCAGCAGTGGGGGACTAGCGGGGGGTATAGAGACCCAGTACTTC CASSGGLAGGIETQYF
TRBJ1-3 TRBV30 NA TRBD1 TGTGCCTGGAGTGCGGACAGGGGAAACACCATATATTTT CAWSADRGNTIYF
TRBJ1-5 TRBV3-1/TRBV3-2 NA NA TGTGCCAGCAGCCGAGCCGGTCAGCCCCAGCATTTT CASSRAGQPQHF
TRBJ1-1 TRBV4-2 NA TRBD1 TGTGCCAGCAGCCAAGTAATGCTGAAACAGGGGAGAGAAGCTTTCTTT CASSQVMLKQGREAFF
TRBJ1-6 TRBV7-9 NA NA TGTGCCAGCAGCTTCGACGGGAATTCACCCCTCCACTTT CASSFDGNSPLHF
TRBJ1-1 TRBV2 NA TRBD1 TGTGCCAGCCCCGAGGGACAGGGTAGGGAAAACACTGAAGCTTTCTTT CASPEGQGRENTEAFF
TRBJ2-7 TRBV24-1 NA NA TGTGCCACCAGTGAGAGGACTTCCCCGGGGTTCTACGAGCAGTACTTC CATSERTSPGFYEQYF
TRBJ1-3 TRBV3-1/TRBV3-2 NA NA TGTGCCAGCAGTGGGGGGGAGACTGGTAGCTCTGGAAACACCATATATTTT CASSGGETGSSGNTIYF
TRBJ2-3 TRBV12-3/TRBV12-4 NA NA TGTGCCAGCAGTTTAAGGACTTTTGATACGCAGTATTTT CASSLRTFDTQYF
TRBJ1-2 TRBV6-5 NA TRBD1 TGTGCCAGCAGCCTACTGACAGGGGACTTATATGGCTACACCTTC CASSLLTGDLYGYTF
TRBJ2-3 TRBV2 NA TRBD1 TGTGCCAGCATGCGGGACAGGGGCGCAGATACGCAGTATTTT CASMRDRGADTQYF
TRBJ2-1 TRBV19 NA TRBD1 TGTGCCAGTAGTCGGGACAGGGACGGATACAATGAGCAGTTCTTC CASSRDRDGYNEQFF
TRBJ1-1 TRBV5-1 once NA TGCGCCAGCAGCTTGGTAGTAACAGGTGGCACTGAAGCTTTCTTT CASSLVVTGGTEAFF
TRBJ2-1 TRBV2 NA TRBD2 TGTGCCAGCAGGCTCACTAGCGGGGGGCACCAGATCTACAATGAGCAGTTCTTC CASRLTSGGHQIYNEQFF
TRBJ2-2 TRBV2 many TRBD1 TGTGCCAGCAGTCTCCGACAGGGGAACACCGGGGAGCTGTTTTTT CASSLRQGNTGELFF
TRBJ2-2 TRBV24-1 few NA TGTGCCACCAGTGATTTAGTAGAGGGTACCGGGGAGCTGTTTTTT CATSDLVEGTGELFF
TRBJ1-4 TRBV9 NA NA TGTGCCAGCAGCGCCTACCCCAGGGCTAATGAAAAACTGTTTTTT CASSAYPRANEKLFF
TRBJ2-2 TRBV24-1 NA NA TGTGCCACCAGTGCCACCGCAGGGACCGGGGAGCTGTTTTTT CATSATAGTGELFF
TRBJ2-3 TRBV11-2 NA TRBD1 TGTGCCAGCAGCTTTAGGACAGGGGGGCTATCTAGCACAGATACGCAGTATTTT CASSFRTGGLSSTDTQYF
TRBJ1-4 TRBV4-2 NA TRBD1 TGTGCCAGCAGCCCTACAGGGGGGGAGCGGCTGTTTTTT CASSPTGGERLFF
TRBJ1-2 TRBV18 NA NA TGTGCCAGCTCACTTCGGTTCAGGGCCTCCTATGGCTACACCTTC CASSLRFRASYGYTF
TRBJ2-3 TRBV5-1 once TRBD2 TGCGCCAGCAGCTTGGCCCTAGCGGGGGGTACAGATACGCAGTATTTT CASSLALAGGTDTQYF
TRBJ2-3 TRBV18 NA TRBD2 TGTGCCAGCTCACCGCCTCTTTCGGGGGGGCCGGATACGCAGTATTTT CASSPPLSGGPDTQYF
TRBJ1-4 TRBV19 NA NA TGTGCCAGTACTGTTGGAGGGACGGGAAATGAAAAACTGTTTTTT CASTVGGTGNEKLFF
TRBJ2-7 TRBV4-1 NA NA TGCGCCAGCAGCCAAAGGGGCCACTCTGGGAACGAGCAGTACTTC CASSQRGHSGNEQYF
TRBJ2-4 TRBV3-1/TRBV3-2 NA TRBD2 TGTGCCAGCAGCCAAGGTGGGGCGGGGGTAGCCAAAAACATTCAGTACTTC CASSQGGAGVAKNIQYF
TRBJ2-7 TRBV5-1 NA TRBD2 TGCGCCAGCAGCTTTGGGGGGGAGGTGAGGGAGCAGTACTTC CASSFGGEVREQYF
TRBJ2-1 TRBV5-6 NA NA TGTGCCAGCAGCTTGGACTCATACAATGAGCAGTTCTTC CASSLDSYNEQFF